The rows below give T cell receptor beta chains drawn from one sample of a study of T cell changes during pregnancy in multiple sclerosis. Produced via immunoSEQ multiplex PCR; TCRdb's table is partial and in-frame only. Of roughly 39,000 clones listed, just over 90% are singletons. The sequencing sample was made of PBMCs (not recorded whether the cells were cultured). The receptor set was obtained from a female donor with multiple sclerosis, enrolled in a pregnancy study. The CDR3 runs from the conserved cysteine through the conserved F or W.

cdr3_aa: CASSSDGIQETQYF
j_call: TRBJ2-5
v_call: TRBV7-2

cdr3_aa: CASSLHDRVYEQYF
j_call: TRBJ2-7
v_call: TRBV11-2

cdr3_aa: CASSLTGSGEQYF
j_call: TRBJ2-7
v_call: TRBV7-9

cdr3_aa: CASSFFSSRAGNTGELFF
j_call: TRBJ2-2
v_call: TRBV7-2

cdr3_aa: CATSSGNPDTQYF
j_call: TRBJ2-3
v_call: TRBV10-3

cdr3_aa: CASSQGLAGSYNEQFF
j_call: TRBJ2-1
v_call: TRBV4-3

cdr3_aa: CASSDPSGGAGLYEQYF
j_call: TRBJ2-7
v_call: TRBV6-1

cdr3_aa: CASSLAGTPNTEAFF
j_call: TRBJ1-1
v_call: TRBV5-1

cdr3_aa: CASSDLGGLETQYF
j_call: TRBJ2-5
v_call: TRBV7-9

cdr3_aa: CSAAREIDQPQHF
j_call: TRBJ1-5
v_call: TRBV29-1

cdr3_aa: CASSLGGRDSTYGYTF
j_call: TRBJ1-2
v_call: TRBV5-4

cdr3_aa: CASSIGGSVYNEQFF
j_call: TRBJ2-1
v_call: TRBV19

cdr3_aa: CASSTLRTSNNEQFF
j_call: TRBJ2-1
v_call: TRBV19

cdr3_aa: CASSSGQGSNTEAFF
j_call: TRBJ1-1
v_call: TRBV5-1

cdr3_aa: CASDGSGANVLTF
j_call: TRBJ2-6
v_call: TRBV9

cdr3_aa: CASSEVPGVNGYTF
j_call: TRBJ1-2
v_call: TRBV6-1

cdr3_aa: CASSHLPGARGEQFF
j_call: TRBJ2-1
v_call: TRBV14

cdr3_aa: CASSFQKTNTGELFF
j_call: TRBJ2-2
v_call: TRBV5-6

cdr3_aa: CASSLEQLEQFF
j_call: TRBJ2-1
v_call: TRBV5-6

cdr3_aa: CASRFNTGELFF
j_call: TRBJ2-2
v_call: TRBV27

cdr3_aa: CASSPPGLAFHEQFF
j_call: TRBJ2-1
v_call: TRBV18

cdr3_aa: CASSLDRGRNTEAFF
j_call: TRBJ1-1
v_call: TRBV7-9

cdr3_aa: CASSLGQGGETQYF
j_call: TRBJ2-5
v_call: TRBV5-1

cdr3_aa: CASSHPPGRQWETQYF
j_call: TRBJ2-5
v_call: TRBV4-1

cdr3_aa: CATSRVRSGDTDTQYF
j_call: TRBJ2-3
v_call: TRBV15

cdr3_aa: CASSGGHYGYTF
j_call: TRBJ1-2
v_call: TRBV19

cdr3_aa: CASKEREVTYEQYF
j_call: TRBJ2-7
v_call: TRBV2

cdr3_aa: CASSQALGFGGQETQYF
j_call: TRBJ2-5
v_call: TRBV4-1

cdr3_aa: CAISGRASDTQYF
j_call: TRBJ2-3
v_call: TRBV10-3

cdr3_aa: CASSLTGGTEAFF
j_call: TRBJ1-1
v_call: TRBV6-5

cdr3_aa: CASSPEGGAGYNEQFF
j_call: TRBJ2-1
v_call: TRBV4-2

cdr3_aa: CASSQDRTSFSEQFF
j_call: TRBJ2-1
v_call: TRBV4-2

cdr3_aa: CASSLGGNTEAFF
j_call: TRBJ1-1
v_call: TRBV11-1

cdr3_aa: CASSPLRQGASNQPQHF
j_call: TRBJ1-5
v_call: TRBV2

cdr3_aa: CASSSPGLAKNEQFF
j_call: TRBJ2-1
v_call: TRBV7-9

cdr3_aa: CATSRDRGGLRPQHF
j_call: TRBJ1-5
v_call: TRBV15

cdr3_aa: CATFEGLNNEQFF
j_call: TRBJ2-1
v_call: TRBV18

cdr3_aa: CAWSTSGVYNEQFF
j_call: TRBJ2-1
v_call: TRBV30

cdr3_aa: CASSDLRDTSEQYF
j_call: TRBJ2-7
v_call: TRBV6-5

cdr3_aa: CASSPFDSSSGNTIYF
j_call: TRBJ1-3
v_call: TRBV18

cdr3_aa: CASSNPGLVDNEQFF
j_call: TRBJ2-1
v_call: TRBV19